Each of the 27 T cell receptor beta chains below was sequenced from the same sample in a study of shared clonotypes between healthy human individuals. Sequenced by immunoSEQ multiplex PCR; TCRdb stores in-frame clones only, minus some. This sample has about 1.1 million clones, with approximately 77% found just once. The specimen was memory CD4+ T cells from PBMCs. Sample subset: CD45RA-negative fraction. These receptor sequences come from a man younger than 35 in good health. Some clones in this sample may be carry-over from other donors' samples.

This clone is a singleton in its sample. The V and J genes are TRBV5-4 and TRBJ2-2; TRBD2 is a possible D gene (6 bases). This CDR3 comprises 17 residues. Germline CDR1 reads SGHNT; CDR2 reads YYREEE (reference sequence). Trimming removed 4 bases from V and 3 bases from J, with 19 bases in between. CDR3 DNA sequence: TGTGCCAGCAGCCCCGTGGGGGGAGGTACGGACACCGGGGAGCTGTTTTTT. It encodes CASSPVGGGTDTGELFF.

The chain uses TRBV4-2 and TRBJ2-1; 11 positions match TRBD2. The J segment lost 2 bases and the V segment lost 4 bases, leaving 4 bases of the junction unmatched. The CDR3 has 16 residues. The germline CDR1 and CDR2 sequences are LGHNA and YNFKEQ. In nucleotides, the CDR3 is TGTGCCAGCAGCCGGGCTAGCGGGGGGACCTACAATGAGCAGTTCTTC. This sequence encodes CASSRASGGTYNEQFF.

This clone was detected once. The rearrangement links TRBV10-3 to TRBJ2-5; 8 bases match TRBD1. The CDR3 is 15 amino acids. V lost 10 bases to trimming and J lost 3 bases; unmatched junction nucleotides: 13. Germline CDR1 is ENHRY and CDR2 is SYGVKD. The CDR3 reads CATQLKTGEEETQYF. Written as DNA, the CDR3 is TGTGCCACCCAATTGAAGACAGGGGAGGAAGAGACCCAGTACTTC.

This rearrangement joins TRBV5-4 to TRBJ1-2; D is possibly TRBD1 (6 bases). The CDR3 has 14 residues. Between the trimmed V and J ends, which lost 4 bases and 3 bases, there was a span of 13 bases. CDR1 and CDR2 (germline): SGHNT, YYREEE (reference sequence). The CDR3, as DNA: TGTGCCAGCAGCGCACAGGGACGGGACTATGGCTACACCTTC. The encoded protein is CASSAQGRDYGYTF.

Ten or more counts support this clone. The V call is TRBV30, the J call TRBJ1-2; no clear D gene. Germline V CDR1 and CDR2: GTSNPN, SVGIG (reference sequence). V lost 4 bases to trimming and J lost 6 bases, with 12 bases between them. This CDR3 contains 12 residues. CDR3 in amino acids: CAWNGFVDGYTF. Here the CDR3 DNA reads TGTGCCTGGAATGGTTTCGTTGATGGCTACACCTTC.

This rearrangement joins TRBV28 to TRBJ1-1, with D possibly TRBD1 on 5 matching bases. This CDR3 has 15 amino acids. The V and J ends lost 2 bases and 4 bases respectively, with 14 bases between them. Germline lookup yields CDR1 MDHEN and CDR2 SYDVKM. DNA of the CDR3: TGTGCCAGCAGTTTACCCGGGGCGCGAGGCACTGAAGCTTTCTTT. Protein: CASSLPGARGTEAFF.

This chain links TRBV27 with TRBJ1-5; D may be TRBD1 (5 bases). This CDR3 is built from 16 residues. V lost 2 bases, J lost 4 bases, and 15 bases lay in between. Germline V CDR1 and CDR2: MNHEY, SMNVEV (reference sequence). The CDR3 here is CASSLTGWGGNQPQHF. CDR3 nucleotides: TGTGCCAGCAGTTTAACAGGCTGGGGGGGGAATCAGCCCCAGCATTTT.

This clone has only one observation. The J gene is TRBJ2-7, the V gene TRBV11-2; TRBD1 aligns across 9 bases. Trimming at V came to 4 bases and at J to 6 bases, leaving 13 bases not matched to a gene. This CDR3 has 16 residues. The germline CDR1 and CDR2 sequences are SGHAT and FQNNGV. CDR3 in amino acids: CASSSLLAGQGIEQYF. The CDR3 DNA follows: TGTGCCAGCAGCTCATTACTCGCCGGACAGGGGATCGAGCAGTACTTC.

This chain links TRBV7-9 with TRBJ1-2; a possible D gene is TRBD1 (5 bases). Trimming stripped 5 bases from V and 4 bases from J, with 14 bases between. In germline, CDR1 is SEHNR, CDR2 FQNEAQ (reference sequence). The CDR3 consists of 14 residues. The DNA for the CDR3 is TGTGCCAGCAGCCCCACCCGGGACTTCTATGGCTACACCTTC. Translating it yields CASSPTRDFYGYTF.

On this clone itself: Other DNA sequences in the sample encode the same CDR3. The chain is built from TRBV5-4 and TRBJ2-4; D is perhaps TRBD1 or TRBD2 (6 bases each). Germline values: CDR1 SGHNT, CDR2 YYREEE (reference sequence). V was pared by 0 bases and J by 6 bases, with 10 bases between. This CDR3 spans 14 amino acids. CDR3 sequence (DNA): TGTGCCAGCAGCTTGGCACAGGGAGGAAACATTCAGTACTTC. It is translated as CASSLAQGGNIQYF.

As regards this clone: Other DNA sequences in this specimen translate into the identical CDR3. This chain uses TRBV11-2 with TRBJ2-7; 9 bases line up with TRBD1. CDR3 size: 15 residues. The junction had 4 bases not matched to a gene; V was cut back by 0 bases and J by 4 bases. CDR1 SGHAT and CDR2 FQNNGV come from the germline V gene. CDR3 sequence: CASSLDRDRGYEQYF. DNA for the CDR3: TGTGCCAGCAGCTTAGATCGCGACAGGGGGTACGAGCAGTACTTC.

V usage is TRBV28 and J usage is TRBJ1-3, with TRBD1 matching over 7 bases. The V segment lost 7 bases and the J segment 1 base; nucleotides outside the gene matches: 10. The CDR3 runs 16 residues. Germline V gene data show CDR1 as MDHEN and CDR2 as SYDVKM. CDR3 residues: CASTPSDRASGNTIYF. CDR3 in DNA: TGTGCCAGCACTCCATCAGACAGGGCGTCTGGAAACACCATATATTTT.

The V gene is TRBV7-3, the J gene TRBJ1-2, with TRBD1 as a possible D gene (6 bases). The CDR3 length is 15 residues. Germline CDR1 reads SGHTA; CDR2 reads FQGTGA. V was shortened by 5 bases and J by 8 bases, with 21 bases between the two germline ends. CDR3 sequence: CASSPAGTPDWGYTF. As DNA, the CDR3 is TGTGCCAGCAGCCCCGCCGGGACACCTGACTGGGGCTACACCTTC.

V is TRBV7-2 and J is TRBJ2-3; weak D call: TRBD1 (5 bases). This CDR3 has 15 residues. Germline V gene lookup returns CDR1 SGHTA and CDR2 FQGNSA. Trimming stripped 1 base from V and 2 bases from J, with 10 bases between. This CDR3 is CASSLEWGYTDTQYF. Written as DNA, the CDR3 is TGTGCCAGCAGCTTAGAATGGGGCTACACAGATACGCAGTATTTT.

The chain combines TRBV28 with TRBJ2-5; 8 positions agree with TRBD2. V shed 5 bases and J 4 bases; nucleotides not matched to a gene: 9. Germline lookup yields CDR1 MDHEN and CDR2 SYDVKM. The CDR3 contains 15 residues. As DNA, the CDR3 is TGTGCCAGCAGTCCCCTGGCCAGCGGGAGAGAGACCCAGTACTTC. Amino acid sequence: CASSPLASGRETQYF.

The chain uses TRBV21-1 and TRBJ2-5; the table's TRBD1 call for D was not verified on the DNA. TRBV21-1 is deemed a pseudogene. This CDR3 region has 17 residues. The CDR3 DNA is TGTGCCAGCACCCTTAGGCCCCCACAGGCCCCCCAAGAGACCCAGTACTTC. Translation gives CASTLRPPQAPQETQYF.

V usage is TRBV7-2 and J usage is TRBJ2-2; unclear D gene. This CDR3 comprises 14 residues. CDR1 is SGHTA and CDR2 is FQGNSA in the germline V gene. V was shortened by 3 bases and J by 1 base, with 6 bases between the two germline ends. CDR3 region: CASSFSWNTGELFF. CDR3 DNA sequence: TGTGCCAGCAGCTTTAGTTGGAACACCGGGGAGCTGTTTTTT.

The chain links TRBV7-3 to TRBJ2-3; TRBD2 aligns across 14 bases. There are 19 residues in the CDR3. Germline V gene sequence: CDR1 SGHTA, CDR2 FQGTGA. J was trimmed by 2 bases and V by 2 bases; bases with no gene match: 9. The CDR3 coding sequence is TGTGCCAGCAGCTTATGGGGACTAGCGGGAGCACCTCCCACAGATACGCAGTATTTT. It translates to CASSLWGLAGAPPTDTQYF.

J is TRBJ2-2 and V is TRBV4-1, with D possibly matching TRBD1 (5 bases). V gave up 1 base and J gave up 0 bases, with 9 bases separating them. The CDR3 loop spans 16 amino acids. The germline gives CDR1 MGHRA, CDR2 YSYEKL. The CDR3 DNA sequence: TGCGCCAGCAGCCAAGGTATAGGGGCGAACACCGGGGAGCTGTTTTTT. This codes for CASSQGIGANTGELFF.

V usage is TRBV11-1 and J usage is TRBJ2-2; D gene ambiguous. The CDR3 loop spans 16 amino acids. From germline, CDR1 is SGHAT and CDR2 FQDESV (reference sequence). Trimming shortened V by 1 base and J by 4 bases, and 13 bases separated the two germline ends. The CDR3 DNA is TGTGCCAGCAGCTTAGGATTGGAGCTGAGCACCGGGGAGCTGTTTTTT. This translates into CASSLGLELSTGELFF.

The gene calls are TRBV6-1 and TRBJ2-1, with D perhaps TRBD2 (5 bases). Germline V gene lookup returns CDR1 MNHNS and CDR2 SASEGT. Trimming cost V 6 bases and J 8 bases, with 11 bases left between them. The CDR3 consists of 12 residues. The CDR3: CASRATRYEQFF. CDR3 coding DNA: TGTGCCAGCAGAGCAACTAGATATGAGCAGTTCTTC.

The chain uses TRBV5-1 and TRBJ1-4; 9 nucleotides align to TRBD1. The germline gives CDR1 SGHRS, CDR2 YFSETQ. Germline trimming cut 4 bases from V and 3 bases from J; bases unmatched to any gene: 7. The CDR3 runs 16 residues. Here the CDR3 DNA reads TGCGCCAGCAGCGCCCTGGGACAGGGTTCTAATGAAAAACTGTTTTTT. It encodes CASSALGQGSNEKLFF.

V gene TRBV18 combines with J gene TRBJ1-4, with D uncertain. Germline assignment: CDR1 KGHSH and CDR2 LQKENI. V was clipped by 2 bases and J by 8 bases, with 18 bases between them. The CDR3 contains 16 residues. CDR3 residues: CASSPNLGQVGEKLFF. The CDR3 DNA reads TGTGCCAGCTCACCAAATCTGGGTCAGGTTGGGGAAAAACTGTTTTTT. The full variable domain, rest sourced from reference TRBV18 and TRBJ1-4, is NAGVMQNPRHLVRRRGQEARLRCSPMKGHSHVYWYRQLPEEGLKFMVYLQKENIIDESGMPKERFSAEFPKEGPSILRIQQVVRGDSAAYFCASSPNLGQVGEKLFFGSGTQLSVL.

This chain joins TRBV6-1 and TRBJ2-7, with D perhaps TRBD1 (5 bases). This CDR3 region has 12 residues. Trimming took 7 bases from V and 3 from J, leaving 10 bases between them. Looked up from germline, CDR1 is MNHNS and CDR2 is SASEGT. In nucleotides, the CDR3 is TGTGCCAGCACTGACAGAAGCTACGAGCAGTACTTC. Protein: CASTDRSYEQYF.

In this sample, this clone turned up once. This chain connects TRBV28 to TRBJ2-5, with 7 bases aligning to TRBD2. Looked up from germline, CDR1 is MDHEN and CDR2 is SYDVKM. V shed 5 bases, J shed 7 bases, and the junction held 13 bases outside the gene matches. The CDR3 covers 15 residues. Here the CDR3 reads CASSQRGVGPGTQYF. CDR3 DNA sequence: TGTGCCAGCAGTCAACGGGGGGTGGGCCCAGGGACCCAGTACTTC.

The chain links TRBV7-9 to TRBJ2-7; D is uncertain. This CDR3 spans 14 amino acids. The V end lost 5 bases, the J end lost 0 bases, and 11 bases lay between the germline ends. Per germline, CDR1 SEHNR and CDR2 FQNEAQ (reference sequence). The CDR3 spells CASSPFERSYEQYF. The DNA for the CDR3 is TGTGCCAGCAGCCCCTTCGAGCGCTCCTACGAGCAGTACTTC.

The rearrangement links TRBV29-1 to TRBJ2-3, with TRBD2 matching over 11 bases. The V gene's germline CDR1 is SQVTM and CDR2 ANQGSEA. V trimming: 4 bases; J trimming: 3 bases; junction bases outside the gene matches: 15. The CDR3 consists of 18 residues. The CDR3 nucleotides read TGCAGCGTTGCGTACCCCGTCCTAACTAGCGGGAGAACAGATACGCAGTATTTT. Translated: CSVAYPVLTSGRTDTQYF.